The T cell receptor (beta chain) described here comes from a study of blood T cell repertoires in COVID-19. For the study at large: Donors in the United States, Italy and Spain gave samples during acute or convalescent COVID-19.

Source study methods: Cell counts per sample came from amplifying reference gene primers. The method was immunoSEQ multiplex PCR; TCRdb's version includes in-frame clones alone and lacks a portion of them. The V and J calls and the clone size are those of that table, but D and trimming were determined from the DNA. The table lists approximately 360,000 clones, roughly 80% of them singletons. Recovered status applied to Cohort 3 donors who had two consecutive negative PCRs. It also applied to those with clearance or with symptom resolution. The TCR was taken from a woman between 45 and 60 years old who had recovered from COVID-19. Sequenced: PBMCs or T cells enriched from blood (not recorded which).

Here the CDR3 reads CASLSWESNRGDAYF. CDR3 nucleotide sequence: TGTGCCTCCCTTTCATGGGAATCGAACAGGGGCGATGCGTACTTC. The V gene is TRBV30, the J gene TRBJ2-7, with 7 positions matching TRBD1. The germline gives CDR1 GTSNPN, CDR2 SVGIG (reference sequence). J lost 12 bases, V lost 7 bases, and 24 bases had no gene match. The CDR3 extends over 15 amino acids.